These T cell receptor beta chains were read from a single sample in a study of blood T cell repertoires in COVID-19. TCRdb's table, derived via immunoSEQ multiplex PCR, lists solely in-frame clones and lacks some. The table records roughly 340,000 clones, more than 75% of them present only once. Material: peripheral blood. The receptors come from a woman between 50 and 59 years old with COVID-19, enrolled during active disease. The CDR3 runs from the conserved cysteine through the conserved F or W. D genes are given only for firm matches. Not all rows give a size; the values are once, few, many and, for expanded clones, a class.

length	size	V	J	D	CDR3	DNA
15	-	TRBV2	TRBJ1-1	TRBD1	CASSDSGQGVAEAFF	TGTGCCAGCAGCGATTCGGGACAGGGTGTCGCTGAAGCTTTCTTT
11	once	TRBV9	TRBJ2-1	-	CASSVSGEQFF	TGTGCCAGCAGCGTCAGCGGGGAGCAGTTCTTC
15	-	TRBV2	TRBJ2-1	TRBD2	CASRPGLAGLNEQFF	TGTGCCAGCAGGCCGGGACTAGCGGGACTGAATGAGCAGTTCTTC
14	-	TRBV7-9	TRBJ1-1	TRBD1	CASSLGQGRFLAFF	TGTGCCAGCAGCTTAGGACAGGGAAGGTTCTTAGCTTTCTTT
16	-	TRBV7-2	TRBJ2-7	TRBD2	CASSLEGGRATYEQYF	TGTGCCAGCAGCTTAGAAGGCGGGAGGGCGACCTACGAGCAGTACTTC
15	-	TRBV6-5	TRBJ2-5	TRBD2	CASSETSGSYETQYF	TGTGCCAGCAGCGAGACTAGCGGGAGTTATGAGACCCAGTACTTC
16	-	TRBV11-2	TRBJ2-5	-	CASSLVRGNYQETQYF	TGTGCCAGCAGCTTAGTCAGGGGAAATTACCAAGAGACCCAGTACTTC
14	-	TRBV11-3	TRBJ2-7	-	CASSLGGVAYEQYF	TGTGCCAGCAGCTTAGGGGGAGTCGCCTACGAGCAGTACTTC
12	-	TRBV11-3	TRBJ2-3	-	CASSRDTDTQYF	TGTGCCAGCAGCCGGGACACAGATACGCAGTATTTT
12	-	TRBV25-1	TRBJ2-1	-	CASSEQRGEQFF	TGTGCCAGCAGTGAACAACGGGGTGAGCAGTTCTTC
15	-	TRBV11-2	TRBJ2-3	-	CASSLVKLSTDTQYF	TGTGCCAGCAGCTTAGTCAAGCTTAGCACAGATACGCAGTATTTT
13	-	TRBV21-1	TRBJ1-1	-	CASSKVRPTEAFF	TGTGCCAGCAGCAAAGTGCGGCCCACTGAAGCTTTCTTT
17	-	TRBV6-2/TRBV6-3	TRBJ2-7	TRBD2	CASSSRRGLAGRYEQYF	TGTGCCAGCAGTTCCCGCAGGGGACTAGCGGGACGGTACGAGCAGTACTTC
14	-	TRBV9	TRBJ1-1	-	CASSVVTGNTEAFF	TGTGCCAGCAGCGTAGTTACAGGGAACACTGAAGCTTTCTTT
15	-	TRBV9	TRBJ2-7	-	CASSVSSRDIGEQYF	TGTGCCAGCAGCGTATCTTCGCGGGATATCGGCGAGCAGTACTTC
12	-	TRBV7-9	TRBJ1-2	-	CASSLQGDGYTF	TGTGCCAGCAGCTTGCAGGGTGATGGCTACACCTTC
14	-	TRBV6-5	TRBJ2-1	TRBD2	CASSSSPAGDEQFF	TGTGCCAGCAGTTCCTCTCCGGCGGGAGATGAGCAGTTCTTC
14	-	TRBV19	TRBJ2-7	TRBD1	CASSTDRGLYEQYF	TGTGCCAGTTCCACGGACAGGGGGCTATACGAGCAGTACTTC
17	-	TRBV2	TRBJ2-1	TRBD2	CARKGLAGAKSYNEQFF	TGTGCCAGGAAGGGACTAGCGGGAGCGAAATCCTACAATGAGCAGTTCTTC
15	-	TRBV6-5	TRBJ1-2	TRBD1	CASSYGGQGLYGYTF	TGTGCCAGCAGTTACGGGGGACAGGGATTGTACGGCTACACCTTC
11	-	TRBV29-1	TRBJ2-3	-	CSVEGGTAQYF	TGCAGCGTCGAAGGGGGGACTGCGCAGTATTTT
12	-	TRBV6-5	TRBJ2-4	-	CASGSPFGIQYF	TGTGCCAGCGGCTCACCCTTTGGCATTCAGTACTTC
15	-	TRBV19	TRBJ1-3	-	CATMDNGSSGNTIYF	TGTGCCACCATGGACAACGGTAGCTCTGGAAACACCATATATTTT